This T cell receptor beta chain was sequenced in a study of cytomegalovirus exposure and HLA in healthy donors (TCRdb year 2017). Regarding the complete study: According to an earlier analysis of 550 to 750 of the donors, about 179 million T cells yielded over 100 million unique TCR beta sequences and approximately 300 Gb of sequence data. The study aimed to test whether signatures of past pathogen exposure could be identified by cataloging public T cell receptors. A later genetic analysis took genome-wide SNP genotypes for about 65% of the 666 donors and used that subset as a discovery cohort. An earlier analysis of roughly 580 of the donors used high-throughput TCR beta sequencing to judge whether each TCR beta V gene segment behaved as functional or pseudogenic. Class I and class II HLA loci were covered by the typing at four-digit resolution. A later analysis re-analyzed previously published TCR beta repertoires from 500 to 700 donors and added high-resolution HLA genotyping to study TCR occurrence patterns. To predict cytomegalovirus infection status, the study combined high-throughput TCR immunosequencing, statistical association of individual TCRs with disease status, and machine learning. All discovery cohort repertoires had been generated on a single sequencing platform. Among approximately 370 genotyped donors of the cohort, an average of roughly 230,000 unique TCR beta nucleotide sequences was sequenced per donor, of which approximately 19% were non-productive. The number of typed donors differed by locus: roughly 620-630 for A, B, C, DRB1 and DQB1; 500 to 550 for DQA1; approximately 610 for DPA1; and around 470 for DPB1. Donor age, sex, ethnicity and CMV serostatus were compiled alongside the repertoire data. Of the roughly 400 genotyped donors, 81% were placed in the genetic ancestry cluster associated with self-reported Caucasian donors. A separate validation cohort of 100 to 150 different subjects was used in addition to the roughly 720-subject first cohort. The study used immunosequencing to profile the T cell repertoires of approximately 630 subjects and linked those repertoires to cytomegalovirus serostatus. In the later analysis, no new phenotypic data were used to find candidate immune exposures; instead, reliance was placed on TCR beta sequences and their occurrence across donors. Because of strong linkage in the cohort, 4 to 6 DR-DQ haplotypes were treated as single units for association and clustering. An early release that covered about 600 HLA-typed donors contained about 290 gigabases of sequencing data and about 93 million unique TCR sequences.

In total, around 600 healthy bone marrow donors made up the cohort. All cohort members were sampled while nominally healthy, although unrecorded immune exposures were likely present. The donor tested CMV seropositive, placing the donor among the 289 seropositive members of the cohort. A peripheral blood sample was collected from each donor, and TCR beta sequencing was performed on peripheral blood mononuclear cells. The Qiagen DNeasy Blood Extraction Kit was used to extract genomic DNA from the blood cell samples. Turning to this clone: It lacks a known antigen. No much larger clonotype is one base removed from it; base qualities were not supplied.

Library prep was done by the immunoSEQ multiplex PCR assay. A mixture of 60 forward primers for TCR Vbeta segments and 13 reverse primers for TCR Jbeta segments was used in the multiplex PCR. The CDR3 region of rearranged TCR beta genes was amplified from genomic DNA by a multiplex PCR assay. Amplified TCR beta libraries were sequenced as 87-base-pair reads on the Illumina HiSeq System. Regarding the original processing steps: In a later analysis, 80 million or so unique TCR beta chains were counted across the approximately 620 repertoires, and around 10 million of these chains were shared by at least two donors. To remove PCR and sequencing errors, raw reads were error-corrected and collapsed into unique sequences using a nearest-neighbor algorithm that merged closely related sequences. To assign V, D and J gene segments, CDR3 sequences were aligned to IMGT reference sequences. Each retained sequence needed at least a six-nucleotide match to both a V gene segment and a J gene segment. Rearrangements were classified as productive when the CDR3 lacked stop codons and remained in frame with V and J, and all other rearrangements were classified as non-productive. CDR3 was defined according to IMGT convention as the region running from the second conserved V-encoded cysteine to the conserved J-encoded phenylalanine. The earlier analysis of 450 to 750 of the donors excluded any sequence lacking an unambiguous match to a single V gene segment. In an earlier analysis of some 590 of the donors, a V segment was called functional when productive rearrangements were above 56.7%, and segregating when the standard deviation between donors exceeded 5%. A statistical classification framework was built for diagnosing cytomegalovirus status from the catalog of TCR beta chain sequences. V and J gene assignment, in a later analysis, came from comparing TCR nucleotide sequences with IMGT/GENE-DB human TR gene sequences. A later analysis assigned CDR3 sequences and most-parsimonious VDJ recombination scenarios with the TCRdist pipeline. In a later analysis, each TCR beta chain was defined by its CDR3 amino acid sequence together with its V-gene family, and reads without a unique V-gene family were excluded. A later analysis removed several hundred highly shared, low-generation-probability nucleotide sequences to deal with suspected cross-contamination and a sequencing artifact. In a later analysis, a clonal expansion index was calculated for each public chain from normalized within-repertoire ranks of inferred template counts. A later analysis computed generation probabilities with a VDJ recombination model fitted to out-of-frame rearrangements, and checked the results against IGoR. A later analysis scored TCR-TCR, TCR-HLA and TCR-CMV co-occurrence with hypergeometric tests, applying a repertoire-size bias correction to TCR pairs. False discovery rates were estimated in a later analysis by permuting HLA or CMV assignments 20 times. A later analysis grouped co-occurring TCRs with DBSCAN, adding TCRdist sequence similarity when clustering within HLA-allele-positive subsets. Repertoires with fewer than 30,000 or more than 120,000 public chains were left out of co-occurrence clustering, as were a handful of repertoires with anomalous nucleotide sharing. The table was pulled from immuneACCESS by TCRdb, which kept in-frame rearrangements only. Such tables lose some clones; where checked, under half of the loss comes from unresolved V genes, and the rest has no known cause. Clonal size and the V and J genes are those of that table, whereas D and trimming came from the DNA. The sample table records over 150,000 clones; about 80% of these occur just once. The ten largest make up less than 4.5% of the sample.

The paper as a whole reports these results and caveats: Immune exposure information for the cohort was limited to CMV serostatus. Because HLA typing was unavailable for some donors at each locus, only the typed subset was used in association tests. Specific HLA alleles were associated with about 17,000 TCR beta sequences at a false discovery rate of 0.05 in a later analysis. In a later analysis, the rate of TCR association differed among HLA loci, with DRB1 alleles having the most associated TCRs and HLA-C alleles having the fewest. In this cohort, only TCR beta chains were sequenced, and detectable features were limited by the absence of alpha or paired-chain data. According to a later genetic analysis, donors in an Asian-associated ancestry cluster had fewer N-insertions in productive TCRs than the approximately 710-donor mean. In a later analysis, HLA-associated TCR beta chains were found to be more clonally expanded and to have lower generation probabilities than equally common non-associated chains. Correlated functional status among segregating V segments might be attributable to linkage disequilibrium, but an unknown experimental factor could not be ruled out. Most TCR sequences were seen in very few donors, while some public TCRs were found in many individuals. Most CMV-associated TCR beta chains appeared to be HLA-restricted in a later analysis, and the HLA associations seemed to be driven largely by CMV exposure. When HLA alleles, especially DR and DQ, strongly co-occurred, attributing TCR associations to individual alleles was difficult. A cluster of highly shared sequence variants was judged likely to be a technical artifact of the sequencing pipeline. Roughly uniform sequencing depth across donors was assumed in presence/absence analyses, although this assumption may not hold. Several of the top co-occurrence clusters appeared to be linked to parvovirus B19, influenza, CMV and Epstein-Barr virus, according to a later analysis. Three of the identified cytomegalovirus-associated TCR beta chains were confirmed in vitro to be specific for cytomegalovirus antigens. Broadly in line with IMGT annotations, most TCR beta V segments showed up in productive rearrangements about 87% or about 30% of the time in an earlier analysis of a few hundred of the donors. It was suggested by the authors that the approach could potentially be generalized to other disease states and immunological phenotypes. A total of fewer than 200 TCR beta chains were listed by the study as associated with cytomegalovirus. The classifier was reported to diagnose cytomegalovirus status with high specificity and sensitivity in both the original and validation cohorts. A further reported finding was that TCR beta sequences accurately predicted the HLA-A and HLA-B alleles for most subjects in the first cohort. The earlier analysis of 587 of the donors excluded some 15 rarely observed V segments, including chromosome 9 orphons, because counts were too low. V-gene and J-gene trimming of TCR beta chains was associated with a missense DCLRE1C variant in a later genetic analysis, and the association was replicated in an independent cohort.

This receptor was identified in a woman in her sixties in good health and CMV-seropositive. The sequencing input was PBMCs.

The DNA reads as follows: TGTGCCAGCAGTTACTCTATACAGGGGGGAAACGAGCAGTACTTC. It translates to CASSYSIQGGNEQYF. The chain links TRBV6-5 with TRBJ2-5; the central 8 bases match TRBD1. The end of the DNA fits TRBJ2-7 better, so the J call may be wrong. The germline V gene sets CDR1 to MNHEY and CDR2 to SVGAGI. Spanning cysteine to phenylalanine, the CDR3 consists of 15 amino acids. The only DNA kept is the CDR3, 45 bases in frame from the first base.